This T cell receptor beta chain originates from a study of blood T cell repertoires in COVID-19. In the study overall: The analysed material was cDNA or gDNA that came from T cells, B-cell-depleted T cells, or PBMCs.

Participants were aged roughly 18 to 90 years, lived in around 22 US areas, and enrolled virtually. CDR1 and CDR2 from the germline V gene are SGHDN and FVKESK. The V end was cut by 1 base, the J end by 11 bases, with 8 bases between. The length of the CDR3 is 11 residues. Authors' analysis steps: How many nucleated cells were present was estimated from reference gene primer amplification. TCRdb's table, derived via immunoSEQ multiplex PCR, lists solely in-frame clones and lacks some. D and trimming were read from the DNA, whereas the V and J calls and clone size are those reported in that table. The data contain around 340,000 clones, about 86% of them singletons.

Source material: PBMCs or T cells enriched from blood (not recorded which). The gene calls are TRBV14 and TRBJ1-1; D not certain. This clonotype was obtained from a woman between 40 and 55 years old with acute COVID-19. The CDR3 spells CASSQGMRAFF. The CDR3 DNA sequence: TGTGCCAGCAGCCAAGGAATGAGGGCTTTCTTT.